This T cell receptor (beta chain) was identified during a study of cytomegalovirus exposure and HLA in healthy donors. As for the study in general: Across a few hundred genotyped donors, about 86% landed in the Caucasian-associated ancestry cluster.

Overall study results and limits: Prior analysis indicated that the majority of TCR beta V segments exhibited productivity approximately 87% or approximately 30% of the time. The records held CMV serostatus as the only immune exposure information. The likely origin of a cluster of highly shared sequence variants was a sequencing artifact.

CDR1 and CDR2 (germline): SGHNT, YYREEE (reference sequence). V lost 1 base and J 5 bases, leaving 12 bases between the germline ends. The CDR3 length is 14 residues. It was with 60 Vbeta and 13 Jbeta primers that the PCR ran. Sequenced by immunoSEQ multiplex PCR; TCRdb stores in-frame clones only, minus some. The profile shows 100,000 to 150,000 clones, roughly 80% of them singletons. Details on this clone: Its antigen remains unidentified.

V and J are TRBV5-4 and TRBJ2-5; D is possibly TRBD1 (5 bases). The sequence came from a man between 18 and 29 years old in good health and CMV-seropositive. The sequencing sample was made of PBMCs. As DNA, the CDR3 is TGTGCCAGCAGCTTGTCTTCAAGGGGCGAGACCCAGTACTTC. Translating gives CASSLSSRGETQYF.